A selection of T cell receptor beta chains follows, all from one sample in a study of blood T cell repertoires in COVID-19. Only in-frame clones appear in the TCRdb table, and some are missing; sequencing was by immunoSEQ multiplex PCR. The table has 100,000 or so clones, around four fifths seen once. Sequencing input: peripheral blood. These TCRs come from a man over 45 with active or convalescent COVID-19. Both conserved end residues are part of each CDR3. The order of the fields is clone size, D gene, V gene, J gene, CDR3 DNA, CDR3 protein. A D gene is named only where the DNA matches it firmly. Some rows mark clone size as missing; the rest say once, few, many or name a class of expanded clone.

abundance: NA; d_gene: TRBD2; v_gene: TRBV7-3; j_gene: TRBJ2-3; CDR3nt: TGTGCCAGCAGCTTAGTGAGCGGGAGAGATACGCAGTATTTT; CDR3aa: CASSLVSGRDTQYF
abundance: NA; d_gene: NA; v_gene: TRBV5-1; j_gene: TRBJ2-5; CDR3nt: TGCGCCAGCAGCTTGGTAGGGGCGCCGAGCGAGACCCAGTACTTC; CDR3aa: CASSLVGAPSETQYF
abundance: NA; d_gene: NA; v_gene: TRBV11-3; j_gene: TRBJ2-7; CDR3nt: TGTGCCAGCAGCTTAGATCTCACAGGTTACGAGCAGTACTTC; CDR3aa: CASSLDLTGYEQYF
abundance: NA; d_gene: NA; v_gene: TRBV6-5; j_gene: TRBJ1-5; CDR3nt: TGTGCCAGCAGGCCGGGTCCAGGCAATCAGCCCCAGCATTTT; CDR3aa: CASRPGPGNQPQHF
abundance: NA; d_gene: NA; v_gene: TRBV2; j_gene: TRBJ2-1; CDR3nt: TGTGCCAGCAGTCTAAAGGAGTCGGGAGAGCAGTTCTTC; CDR3aa: CASSLKESGEQFF
abundance: NA; d_gene: NA; v_gene: TRBV5-5; j_gene: TRBJ1-1; CDR3nt: TGTGCCAGCAGCTTGGGTGGGGCGTGGGGCACTGAAGCTTTCTTT; CDR3aa: CASSLGGAWGTEAFF
abundance: NA; d_gene: TRBD1; v_gene: TRBV18; j_gene: TRBJ1-2; CDR3nt: TGTGCCAGCTCACCGGCGACAGGGGGCTTCGGCTACACCTTC; CDR3aa: CASSPATGGFGYTF
abundance: NA; d_gene: TRBD1; v_gene: TRBV7-8; j_gene: TRBJ2-3; CDR3nt: TGTGCCAGCAGCTTAGCGGAACAGGGGGCAGATACGCAGTATTTT; CDR3aa: CASSLAEQGADTQYF
abundance: NA; d_gene: NA; v_gene: TRBV9; j_gene: TRBJ2-1; CDR3nt: TGTGCCAGCAGCCCCACGCCACTAGCCGATGAGCAGTTCTTC; CDR3aa: CASSPTPLADEQFF
abundance: NA; d_gene: TRBD2; v_gene: TRBV10-2; j_gene: TRBJ2-1; CDR3nt: TGCGCCAGCAGTGCTACTAGCGGGAGCAATGAGCAGTTCTTC; CDR3aa: CASSATSGSNEQFF
abundance: NA; d_gene: NA; v_gene: TRBV6-5; j_gene: TRBJ1-5; CDR3nt: TGTGCCAGCAGTTACGGACAAGTCAATCAGCCCCAGCATTTT; CDR3aa: CASSYGQVNQPQHF
abundance: NA; d_gene: TRBD2; v_gene: TRBV7-9; j_gene: TRBJ2-1; CDR3nt: TGTGCCAGCAGCTCCTACCGAGTTTTAGCGGGAGTATACTTTCCTGAGCAGTTCTTC; CDR3aa: CASSSYRVLAGVYFPEQFF
abundance: NA; d_gene: TRBD2; v_gene: TRBV11-3; j_gene: TRBJ2-3; CDR3nt: TGTGCCAGCAGCCCCCCTAGCGGAACTAGCACAGATACGCAGTATTTT; CDR3aa: CASSPPSGTSTDTQYF
abundance: once; d_gene: NA; v_gene: TRBV5-1; j_gene: TRBJ1-2; CDR3nt: TGCGCCAGCAGCACCCGGACTGATAACTATGGCTACACCTTC; CDR3aa: CASSTRTDNYGYTF
abundance: once; d_gene: NA; v_gene: TRBV15; j_gene: TRBJ2-3; CDR3nt: TGTGCCACCAGCAGAGAGGCTAGAACGGACACAGATACGCAGTATTTT; CDR3aa: CATSREARTDTDTQYF
abundance: NA; d_gene: TRBD2; v_gene: TRBV9; j_gene: TRBJ2-1; CDR3nt: TGTGCCAGCAGCTCCACTAGCGGGAGCTCCTACAATGAGCAGTTCTTC; CDR3aa: CASSSTSGSSYNEQFF
abundance: NA; d_gene: NA; v_gene: TRBV18; j_gene: TRBJ2-1; CDR3nt: TGTGCCAGCTCACCACCAGAACGGAGTGAGCAGTTCTTC; CDR3aa: CASSPPERSEQFF
abundance: NA; d_gene: NA; v_gene: TRBV4-1; j_gene: TRBJ1-4; CDR3nt: TGCGCCAGCAGCCTCCTTTTTAATGAAAAACTGTTTTTT; CDR3aa: CASSLLFNEKLFF
abundance: NA; d_gene: NA; v_gene: TRBV10-3; j_gene: TRBJ2-7; CDR3nt: TGTGCCATCAGTCCGCAACCCCAGGGATCAAGAGAGCAGTACTTC; CDR3aa: CAISPQPQGSREQYF
abundance: NA; d_gene: TRBD2; v_gene: TRBV4-2; j_gene: TRBJ2-3; CDR3nt: TGTGCCAGCAGTCCTGGGACTAGCGACACAGATACGCAGTATTTT; CDR3aa: CASSPGTSDTDTQYF
abundance: NA; d_gene: NA; v_gene: TRBV30; j_gene: TRBJ2-7; CDR3nt: TGTGCCTGCTACACCCTCGACAGTTCCTACGAGCAGTACTTC; CDR3aa: CACYTLDSSYEQYF
abundance: NA; d_gene: TRBD1; v_gene: TRBV29-1; j_gene: TRBJ1-2; CDR3nt: TGCAGCGTTGACACAGGGGGAGCTAACTATGGCTACACCTTC; CDR3aa: CSVDTGGANYGYTF
abundance: NA; d_gene: TRBD2; v_gene: TRBV6-5; j_gene: TRBJ2-1; CDR3nt: TGTGCCAGCAGCGGGAAGGGTAGCGGGAGTAATGAGCAGTTCTTC; CDR3aa: CASSGKGSGSNEQFF
abundance: NA; d_gene: TRBD2; v_gene: TRBV3-1/TRBV3-2; j_gene: TRBJ2-5; CDR3nt: TGTGCCAGCAGCCAAGACGGGCTAGCGGTTAAGTACCAAGAGACCCAGTACTTC; CDR3aa: CASSQDGLAVKYQETQYF
abundance: NA; d_gene: NA; v_gene: TRBV6-5; j_gene: TRBJ1-1; CDR3nt: TGTGCCAGCAGTTCTCTGGGGGGTTACACTGAAGCTTTCTTT; CDR3aa: CASSSLGGYTEAFF
abundance: NA; d_gene: TRBD1; v_gene: TRBV5-4; j_gene: TRBJ2-5; CDR3nt: TGTGCCAGCAGCCCAGGGACAGGGGGCGGAGAGACCCAGTACTTC; CDR3aa: CASSPGTGGGETQYF
abundance: NA; d_gene: TRBD2; v_gene: TRBV7-9; j_gene: TRBJ2-1; CDR3nt: TGTGCCAGCAGCTTAGGAACTAGCGGGACCAGCTCCTACAATGAGCAGTTCTTC; CDR3aa: CASSLGTSGTSSYNEQFF
abundance: NA; d_gene: NA; v_gene: TRBV7-9; j_gene: TRBJ2-7; CDR3nt: TGTGCCAGCAGCCCCGCGGACTCCTACGAGCAGTACTTC; CDR3aa: CASSPADSYEQYF
abundance: NA; d_gene: NA; v_gene: TRBV5-5; j_gene: TRBJ2-3; CDR3nt: TGTGCCAGCAGCTTCCAGGAATACCCGTGGGATACGCAGTATTTT; CDR3aa: CASSFQEYPWDTQYF
abundance: NA; d_gene: NA; v_gene: TRBV10-3; j_gene: TRBJ1-5; CDR3nt: TGTGCCATCAGTGGGGGGCTGGGTCAGCCCCAGCATTTT; CDR3aa: CAISGGLGQPQHF
abundance: once; d_gene: NA; v_gene: TRBV27; j_gene: TRBJ1-3; CDR3nt: TGTGCCAGCAGTTTATCAGGGGTTGGAAACACCATATATTTT; CDR3aa: CASSLSGVGNTIYF
abundance: NA; d_gene: TRBD1; v_gene: TRBV6-6; j_gene: TRBJ1-1; CDR3nt: TGTGCCAGCATTGTTGCGGCAGGGGGGAACACTGAAGCTTTCTTT; CDR3aa: CASIVAAGGNTEAFF
abundance: NA; d_gene: TRBD1; v_gene: TRBV3-1/TRBV3-2; j_gene: TRBJ1-1; CDR3nt: TGTGCCAGCAGCCAACAATCCGGGACAGGGAGGCAGGACACTGAAGCTTTCTTT; CDR3aa: CASSQQSGTGRQDTEAFF
abundance: once; d_gene: TRBD1; v_gene: TRBV5-1; j_gene: TRBJ1-3; CDR3nt: TGCGCCAGCAGCTCGTTCGGAGGGGGCCCTGGAAACACCATATATTTT; CDR3aa: CASSSFGGGPGNTIYF
abundance: NA; d_gene: NA; v_gene: TRBV6-1; j_gene: TRBJ2-7; CDR3nt: TGTGCCAGCAGGAGCCCTCGCGAGCAGTACTTC; CDR3aa: CASRSPREQYF
abundance: NA; d_gene: NA; v_gene: TRBV19; j_gene: TRBJ2-1; CDR3nt: TGTGCCAGTACAGGGGATTTTCGCAATGAGCAGTTCTTC; CDR3aa: CASTGDFRNEQFF
abundance: NA; d_gene: TRBD2; v_gene: TRBV27; j_gene: TRBJ2-7; CDR3nt: TGTGCCAGCAGCTCAAGGCTCGGACTAGCATACGAGCAGTACTTC; CDR3aa: CASSSRLGLAYEQYF
abundance: NA; d_gene: NA; v_gene: TRBV4-2; j_gene: TRBJ2-3; CDR3nt: TGTGCCAGCAGCCCAAAGGGGGACACAGATACGCAGTATTTT; CDR3aa: CASSPKGDTDTQYF
abundance: NA; d_gene: NA; v_gene: TRBV6-2/TRBV6-3; j_gene: TRBJ2-7; CDR3nt: TGTGCCAGCAGTTCGGCAGGGGGACTCTACGAGCAGTACTTC; CDR3aa: CASSSAGGLYEQYF
abundance: NA; d_gene: TRBD1; v_gene: TRBV7-8; j_gene: TRBJ2-7; CDR3nt: TGTGCCAGCAGCTTAGTGACAGGGGGTCCCTACGAGCAGTACTTC; CDR3aa: CASSLVTGGPYEQYF
abundance: NA; d_gene: NA; v_gene: TRBV2; j_gene: TRBJ1-4; CDR3nt: TGTGCCAGCATCCAAGGGGTGGATGAAAAACTGTTTTTT; CDR3aa: CASIQGVDEKLFF
abundance: NA; d_gene: NA; v_gene: TRBV6-6; j_gene: TRBJ1-2; CDR3nt: TGTGCCAGCAGTTATGACAATTCGTATGGCTACACCTTC; CDR3aa: CASSYDNSYGYTF